This T cell receptor (beta chain) was identified during a study of blood T cell repertoires in COVID-19. Sequencing was performed with immunoSEQ multiplex PCR; in TCRdb, only in-frame clones are kept and a portion is missing. The top ten hold approximately 9% of the sample, which has about 270,000 clones, 75% to 85% seen once. V shed 4 bases and J 1 base; nucleotides not matched to a gene: 6. This CDR3 is built from 15 residues. Germline V gene data show CDR1 as LGHNA and CDR2 as YSLEER. Clinical history reported by participants formed the basis on which cohorts were assigned. The rearrangement joins TRBV4-3 to TRBJ1-2, with TRBD1 matching 7 bases. The sequence derives from a woman aged 50 to 60 with acute COVID-19. The sample taken for sequencing was PBMCs or T cells enriched from blood (not recorded which). In nucleotides, the CDR3 is TGCGCCAGCAGCCCGACAGGGTCAAGTAACTATGGCTACACCTTC. As protein: CASSPTGSSNYGYTF.